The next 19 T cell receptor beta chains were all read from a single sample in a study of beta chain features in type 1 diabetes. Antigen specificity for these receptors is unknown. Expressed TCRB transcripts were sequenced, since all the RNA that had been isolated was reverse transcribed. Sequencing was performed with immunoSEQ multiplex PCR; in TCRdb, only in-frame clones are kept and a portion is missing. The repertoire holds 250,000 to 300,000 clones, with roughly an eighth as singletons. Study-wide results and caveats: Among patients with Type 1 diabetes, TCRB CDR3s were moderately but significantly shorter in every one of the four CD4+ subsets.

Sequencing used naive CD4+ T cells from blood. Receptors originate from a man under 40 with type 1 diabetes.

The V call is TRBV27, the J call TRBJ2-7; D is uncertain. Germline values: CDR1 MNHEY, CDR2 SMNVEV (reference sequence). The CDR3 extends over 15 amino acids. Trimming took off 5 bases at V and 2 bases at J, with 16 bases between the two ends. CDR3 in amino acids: CASSLNPASPYEQYF. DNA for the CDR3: TGTGCCAGCAGTCTTAACCCCGCTAGTCCCTACGAGCAGTACTTC.

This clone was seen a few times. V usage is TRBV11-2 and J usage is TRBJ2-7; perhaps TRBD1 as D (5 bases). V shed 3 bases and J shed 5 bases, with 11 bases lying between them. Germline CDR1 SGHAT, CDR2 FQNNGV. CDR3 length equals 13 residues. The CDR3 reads CASSLPGWNEQYF. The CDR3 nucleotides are TGTGCCAGCAGCTTGCCAGGGTGGAACGAGCAGTACTTC.

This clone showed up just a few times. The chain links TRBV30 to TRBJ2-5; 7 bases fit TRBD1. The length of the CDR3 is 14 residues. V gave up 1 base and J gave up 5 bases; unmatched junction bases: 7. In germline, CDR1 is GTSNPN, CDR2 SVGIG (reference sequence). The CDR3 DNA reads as TGTGCCTGGAGTGCCACAGGGGCACGGGAGACCCAGTACTTC. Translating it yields CAWSATGARETQYF.

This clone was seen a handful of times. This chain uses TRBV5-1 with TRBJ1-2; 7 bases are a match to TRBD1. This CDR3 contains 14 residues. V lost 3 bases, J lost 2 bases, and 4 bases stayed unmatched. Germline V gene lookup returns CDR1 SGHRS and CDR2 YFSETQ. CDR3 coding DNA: TGCGCCAGCAGCTGGGGGACAGTGAACTATGGCTACACCTTC. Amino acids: CASSWGTVNYGYTF. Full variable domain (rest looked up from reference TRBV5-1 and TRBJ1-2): KAGVTQTPRYLIKTRGQQVTLSCSPISGHRSVSWYQQTPGQGLQFLFEYFSETQRNKGNFPGRFSGRQFSNSRSEMNVSTLELGDSALYLCASSWGTVNYGYTFGSGTRLTVV.

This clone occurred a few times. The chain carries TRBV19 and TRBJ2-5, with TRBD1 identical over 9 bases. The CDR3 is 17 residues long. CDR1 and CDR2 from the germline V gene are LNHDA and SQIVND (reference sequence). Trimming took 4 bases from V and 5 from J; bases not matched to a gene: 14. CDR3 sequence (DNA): TGTGCCAGTAGTACCCGACAGGGGGTAACCCTGCGGGAGACCCAGTACTTC. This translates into CASSTRQGVTLRETQYF.

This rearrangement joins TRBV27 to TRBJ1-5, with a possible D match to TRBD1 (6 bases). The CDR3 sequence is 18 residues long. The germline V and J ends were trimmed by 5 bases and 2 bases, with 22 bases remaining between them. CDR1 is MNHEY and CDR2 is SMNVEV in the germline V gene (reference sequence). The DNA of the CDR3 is TGTGCCAGCAGTCACCTACAAGACAGGATCGGGGGCAATCAGCCCCAGCATTTT. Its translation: CASSHLQDRIGGNQPQHF.

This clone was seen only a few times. CDR3 sequence reads: CASSVGLSNTEAFF. CDR3 sequence (DNA): TGTGCCAGCAGCGTAGGACTATCGAACACTGAAGCTTTCTTT. The genes are TRBV9 and TRBJ1-1; unclear D gene. CDR1 is SGDLS, CDR2 YYNGEE, per germline. The V gene lost 0 bases and the J gene lost 1 base, with 7 bases spanning the gap. The CDR3 contains 14 residues.

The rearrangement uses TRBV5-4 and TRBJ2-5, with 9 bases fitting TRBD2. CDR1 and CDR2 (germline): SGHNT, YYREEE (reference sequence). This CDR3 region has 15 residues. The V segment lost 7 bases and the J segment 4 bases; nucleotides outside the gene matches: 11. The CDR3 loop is CASRPGGRAGETQYF. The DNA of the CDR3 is TGTGCCAGCCGGCCAGGCGGGAGGGCGGGAGAGACCCAGTACTTC.

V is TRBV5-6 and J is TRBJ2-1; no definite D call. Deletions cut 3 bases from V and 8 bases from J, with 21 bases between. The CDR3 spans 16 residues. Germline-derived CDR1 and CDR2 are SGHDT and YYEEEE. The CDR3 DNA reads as TGTGCCAGCAGCTCAATACCTAGGTCTACTGCTGATGAGCAGTTCTTC. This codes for CASSSIPRSTADEQFF.

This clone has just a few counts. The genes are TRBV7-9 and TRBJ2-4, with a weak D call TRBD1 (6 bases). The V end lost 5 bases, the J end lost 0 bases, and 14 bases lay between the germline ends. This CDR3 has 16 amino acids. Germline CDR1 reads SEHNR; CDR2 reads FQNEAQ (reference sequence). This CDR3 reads CASSNDRFLAKNIQYF. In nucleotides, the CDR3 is TGTGCCAGCAGCAATGACAGGTTCCTAGCCAAAAACATTCAGTACTTC.

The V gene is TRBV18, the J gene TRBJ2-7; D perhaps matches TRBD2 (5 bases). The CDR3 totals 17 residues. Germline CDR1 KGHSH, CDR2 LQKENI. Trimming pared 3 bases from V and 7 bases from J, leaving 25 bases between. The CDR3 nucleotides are TGTGCCAGCTCACCGACTTACCGGAAAGGACTGGATGCGGAGCAGTACTTC. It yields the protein CASSPTYRKGLDAEQYF. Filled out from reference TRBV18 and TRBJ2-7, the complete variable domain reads NAGVMQNPRHLVRRRGQEARLRCSPMKGHSHVYWYRQLPEEGLKFMVYLQKENIIDESGMPKERFSAEFPKEGPSILRIQQVVRGDSAAYFCASSPTYRKGLDAEQYFGPGTRLTVT.

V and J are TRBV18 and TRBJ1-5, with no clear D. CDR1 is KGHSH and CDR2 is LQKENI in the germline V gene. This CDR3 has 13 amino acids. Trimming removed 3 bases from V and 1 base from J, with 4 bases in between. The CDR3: CASSPQSNQPQHF. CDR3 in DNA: TGTGCCAGCTCACCTCAAAGCAATCAGCCCCAGCATTTT.

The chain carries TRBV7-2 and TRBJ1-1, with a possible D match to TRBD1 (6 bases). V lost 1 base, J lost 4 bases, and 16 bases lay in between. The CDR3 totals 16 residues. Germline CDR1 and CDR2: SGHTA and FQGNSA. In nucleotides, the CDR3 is TGTGCCAGCAGCTTAGGAGGTGGGGGCAGCGTCACTGAAGCTTTCTTT. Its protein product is CASSLGGGGSVTEAFF.

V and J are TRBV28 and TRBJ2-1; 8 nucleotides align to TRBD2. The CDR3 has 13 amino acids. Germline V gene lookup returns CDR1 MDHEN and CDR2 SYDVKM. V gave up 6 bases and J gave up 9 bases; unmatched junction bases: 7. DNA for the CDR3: TGTGCCAGCAGCGGCGGGAGCGGGAGTGAGCAGTTCTTC. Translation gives CASSGGSGSEQFF. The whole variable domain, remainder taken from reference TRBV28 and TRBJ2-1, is DVKVTQSSRYLVKRTGEKVFLECVQDMDHENMFWYRQDPGLGLRLIYFSYDVKMKEKGDIPEGYSVSREKKERFSLILESASTNQTSMYLCASSGGSGSEQFFGPGTRLTVL.

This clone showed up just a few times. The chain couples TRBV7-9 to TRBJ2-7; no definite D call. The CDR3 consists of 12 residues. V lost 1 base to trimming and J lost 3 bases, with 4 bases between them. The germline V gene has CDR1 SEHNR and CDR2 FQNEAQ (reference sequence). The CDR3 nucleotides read TGTGCCAGCAGCTTAGAACTCTACGAGCAGTACTTC. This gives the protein CASSLELYEQYF.

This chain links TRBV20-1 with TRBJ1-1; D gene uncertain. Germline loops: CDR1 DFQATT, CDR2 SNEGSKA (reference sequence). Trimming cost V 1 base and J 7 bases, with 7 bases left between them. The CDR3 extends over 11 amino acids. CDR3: CSARVGGEAFF. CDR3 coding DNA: TGCAGTGCTAGAGTCGGTGGTGAAGCTTTCTTT.

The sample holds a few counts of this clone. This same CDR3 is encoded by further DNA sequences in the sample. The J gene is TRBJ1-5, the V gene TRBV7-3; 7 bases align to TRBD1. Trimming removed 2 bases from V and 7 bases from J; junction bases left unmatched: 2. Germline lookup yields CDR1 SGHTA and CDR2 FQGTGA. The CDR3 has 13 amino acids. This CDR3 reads CASSLDRDQPQHF. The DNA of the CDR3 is TGTGCCAGCAGCTTAGACAGGGACCAGCCCCAGCATTTT.

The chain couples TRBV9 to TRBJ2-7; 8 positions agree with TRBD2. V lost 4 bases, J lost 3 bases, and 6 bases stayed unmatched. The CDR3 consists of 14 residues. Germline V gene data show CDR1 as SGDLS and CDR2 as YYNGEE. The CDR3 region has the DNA TGTGCCAGCAGCCCCAGCGGGAGTGGCTACGAGCAGTACTTC. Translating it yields CASSPSGSGYEQYF.

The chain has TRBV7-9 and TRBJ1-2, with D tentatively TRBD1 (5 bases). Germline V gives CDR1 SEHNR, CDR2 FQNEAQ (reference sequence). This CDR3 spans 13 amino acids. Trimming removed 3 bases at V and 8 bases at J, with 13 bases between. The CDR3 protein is CASSFIGPGGYTF. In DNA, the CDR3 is TGTGCCAGCAGCTTTATTGGGCCAGGGGGCTACACCTTC. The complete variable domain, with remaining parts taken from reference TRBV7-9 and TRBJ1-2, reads DTGVSQNPRHKITKRGQNVTFRCDPISEHNRLYWYRQTLGQGPEFLTYFQNEAQLEKSRLLSDRFSAERPKGSFSTLEIQRTEQGDSAMYLCASSFIGPGGYTFGSGTRLTVV.